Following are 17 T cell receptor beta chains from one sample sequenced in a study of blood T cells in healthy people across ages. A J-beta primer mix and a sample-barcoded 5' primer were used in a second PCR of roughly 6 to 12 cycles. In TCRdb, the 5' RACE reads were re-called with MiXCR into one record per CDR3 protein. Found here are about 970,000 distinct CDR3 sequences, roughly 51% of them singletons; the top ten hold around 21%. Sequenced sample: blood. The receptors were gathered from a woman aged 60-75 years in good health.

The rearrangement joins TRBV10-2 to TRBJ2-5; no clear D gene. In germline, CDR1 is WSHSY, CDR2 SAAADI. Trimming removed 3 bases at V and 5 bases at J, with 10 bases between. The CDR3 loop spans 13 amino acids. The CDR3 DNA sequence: TGCGCCAGCAGTGAAGGCCGTCGGGAGACCCAGTACTTC. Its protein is CASSEGRRETQYF.

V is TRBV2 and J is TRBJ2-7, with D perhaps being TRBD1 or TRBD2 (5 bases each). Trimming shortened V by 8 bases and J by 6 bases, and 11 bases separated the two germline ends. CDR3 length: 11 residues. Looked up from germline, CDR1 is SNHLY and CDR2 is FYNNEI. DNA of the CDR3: TGTGCCAGCTTGGGGGTAGGCGAGCAGTACTTC. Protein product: CASLGVGEQYF. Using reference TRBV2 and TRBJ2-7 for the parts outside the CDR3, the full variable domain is EPEVTQTPSHQVTQMGQEVILRCVPISNHLYFYWYRQILGQKVEFLVSFYNNEISEKSEIFDDQFSVERPDGSNFTLKIRSTKLEDSAMYFCASLGVGEQYFGPGTRLTVT.

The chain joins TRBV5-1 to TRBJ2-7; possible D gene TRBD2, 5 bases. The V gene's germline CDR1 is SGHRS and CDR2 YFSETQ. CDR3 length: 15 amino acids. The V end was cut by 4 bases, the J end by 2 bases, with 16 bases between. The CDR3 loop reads CASSKDPSGPYEQYF. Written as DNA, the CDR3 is TGCGCCAGCAGCAAGGACCCCAGCGGCCCCTACGAGCAGTACTTC.

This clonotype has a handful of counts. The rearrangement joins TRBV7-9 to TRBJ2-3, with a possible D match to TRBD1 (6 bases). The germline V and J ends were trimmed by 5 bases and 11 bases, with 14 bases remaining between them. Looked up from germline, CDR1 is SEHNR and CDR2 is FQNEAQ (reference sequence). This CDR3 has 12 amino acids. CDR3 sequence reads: CASSPTLGGQYF. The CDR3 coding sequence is TGTGCCAGCAGCCCAACGCTAGGGGGGCAGTATTTT.

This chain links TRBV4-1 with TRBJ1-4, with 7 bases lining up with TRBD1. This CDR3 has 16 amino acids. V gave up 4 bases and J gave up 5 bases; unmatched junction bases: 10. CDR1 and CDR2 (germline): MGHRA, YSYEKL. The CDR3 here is CASSPTRGQQNEKLFF. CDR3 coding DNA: TGCGCCAGCAGCCCAACGAGGGGACAGCAGAATGAAAAACTGTTTTTT.

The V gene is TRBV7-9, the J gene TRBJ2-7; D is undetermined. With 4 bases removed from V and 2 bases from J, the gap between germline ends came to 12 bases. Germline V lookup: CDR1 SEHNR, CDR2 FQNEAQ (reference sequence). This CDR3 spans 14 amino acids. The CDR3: CASSSPTSPYEQYF. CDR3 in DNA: TGTGCCAGCAGCTCCCCAACGTCACCCTACGAGCAGTACTTC.

CDR3 DNA: TGCGCCAGCAGCCAAGGTCCTGGGGGGACTAGCGGGGGGTACCAAGAGACCCAGTACTTC. It specifies CASSQGPGGTSGGYQETQYF. This rearrangement joins TRBV4-3 to TRBJ2-5, with TRBD2 matching over 15 bases. CDR3 length: 20 amino acids. The V gene end was trimmed by 1 base and the J gene end by 0 bases; junction bases not matched to a gene: 9. Per the germline V gene, CDR1 is LGHNA and CDR2 is YSLEER.

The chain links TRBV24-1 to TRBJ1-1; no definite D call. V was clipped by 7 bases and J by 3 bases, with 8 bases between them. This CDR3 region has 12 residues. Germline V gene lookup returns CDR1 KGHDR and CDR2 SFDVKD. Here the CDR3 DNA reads TGTGCCACCAGCGTGGGCTACACTGAAGCTTTCTTT. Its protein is CATSVGYTEAFF.

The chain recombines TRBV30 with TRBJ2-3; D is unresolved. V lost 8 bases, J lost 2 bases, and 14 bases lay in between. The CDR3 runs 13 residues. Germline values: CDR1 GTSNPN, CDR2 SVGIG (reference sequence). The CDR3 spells CALSGGSTDTQYF. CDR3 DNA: TGTGCCCTTTCGGGCGGATCCACAGATACGCAGTATTTT.

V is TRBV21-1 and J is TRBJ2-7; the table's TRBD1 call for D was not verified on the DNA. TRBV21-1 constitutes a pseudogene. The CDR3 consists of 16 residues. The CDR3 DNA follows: TGTGCCAGCAGCAGCCTCGCACGGGATTTCGTCTACGAGCAGTACTTC. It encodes CASSSLARDFVYEQYF.

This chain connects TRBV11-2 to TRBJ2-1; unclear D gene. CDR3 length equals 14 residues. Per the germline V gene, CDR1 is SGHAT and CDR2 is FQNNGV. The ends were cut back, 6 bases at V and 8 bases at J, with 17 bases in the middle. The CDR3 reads CASRLSTLTHEQFF. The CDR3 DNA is TGTGCCAGCAGATTGTCGACTCTTACACATGAGCAGTTCTTC.

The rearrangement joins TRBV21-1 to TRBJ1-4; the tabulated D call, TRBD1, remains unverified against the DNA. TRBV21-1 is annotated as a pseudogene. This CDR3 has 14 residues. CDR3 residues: CAGNKTGGIEKLFF. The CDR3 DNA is TGTGCCGGCAACAAGACAGGGGGGATCGAAAAACTGTTTTTT.

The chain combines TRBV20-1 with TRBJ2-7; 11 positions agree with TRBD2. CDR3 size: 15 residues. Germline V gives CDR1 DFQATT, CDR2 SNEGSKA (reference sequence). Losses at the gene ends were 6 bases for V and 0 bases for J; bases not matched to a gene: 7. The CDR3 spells CSAPRTSGSSYEQYF. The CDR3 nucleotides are TGCAGTGCCCCTCGGACTAGCGGGTCCTCCTACGAGCAGTACTTC.

The CDR3 is CASSLGTSGPYNEQFF. The CDR3 DNA is TGCGCCAGCAGCTTGGGGACTAGCGGGCCCTACAATGAGCAGTTCTTC. The V gene is TRBV5-1, the J gene TRBJ2-1; 11 bases line up with TRBD2. CDR1 is SGHRS and CDR2 is YFSETQ in the germline V gene. The CDR3 totals 16 residues. Losses at the gene ends were 0 bases for V and 2 bases for J; bases not matched to a gene: 1.

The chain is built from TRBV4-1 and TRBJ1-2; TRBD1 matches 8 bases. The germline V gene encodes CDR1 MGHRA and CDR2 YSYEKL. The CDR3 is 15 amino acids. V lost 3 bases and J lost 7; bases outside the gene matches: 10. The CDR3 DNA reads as TGCGCCAGCAGCCAGGACGCACAGGGGGTAGGTGGCTACACCTTC. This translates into CASSQDAQGVGGYTF.

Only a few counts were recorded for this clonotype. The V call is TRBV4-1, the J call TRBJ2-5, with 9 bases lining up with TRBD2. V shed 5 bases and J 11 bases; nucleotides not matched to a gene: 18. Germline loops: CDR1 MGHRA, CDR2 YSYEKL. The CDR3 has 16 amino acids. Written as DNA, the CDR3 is TGCGCCAGCAGCGGAGTGGGTTTTCTAGCGGGAAATGAGCAGTACTTC. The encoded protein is CASSGVGFLAGNEQYF.

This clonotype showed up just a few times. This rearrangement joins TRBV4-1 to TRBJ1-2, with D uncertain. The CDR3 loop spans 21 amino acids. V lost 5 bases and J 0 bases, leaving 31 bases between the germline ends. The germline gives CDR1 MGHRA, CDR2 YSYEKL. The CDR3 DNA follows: TGCGCCAGCAGCACCTCCGCCCCTCCACTCTCCTTGATTCGAGCTAACTATGGCTACACCTTC. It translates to CASSTSAPPLSLIRANYGYTF.